This note documents a single T cell receptor beta chain sequence. Antigen: not known. Measured with immunoSEQ multiplex PCR; TCRdb has only the in-frame clones, and not every one. The sample shows 2.3 million or so clones, roughly 93% of them seen only once. The entry originates in a study of shared clonotypes between healthy human individuals. The CDR3 spans 15 residues. Germline lookup yields CDR1 MGHRA and CDR2 YSYEKL. Trimming took 3 bases from V and 3 from J; bases not matched to a gene: 7. Study-wide results and limits: With several donors compared, roughly 5% of naive CD4 clonotypes were shared.

The origin of this receptor is a man younger than 35 in good health. Some clones in this sample may be carry-over from other donors' samples. This chain uses TRBV4-1 with TRBJ2-7; 8 bases fit TRBD1. Sequenced sample: naive CD4+ T cells from PBMCs. Indicated subset: CD45RA+ positively selected. Written as DNA, the CDR3 is TGCGCCAGCAGCCAGGGACAGGACAGGGTCTACGAGCAGTACTTC. Encoded protein: CASSQGQDRVYEQYF.